The 28 T cell receptor beta chains listed next were all sequenced from one sample in a study of OX40 agonist ivuxolimab in advanced cancers. The method was the immunoSEQ multiplex PCR assay. TCRdb's version of the immuneACCESS table is confined to in-frame rearrangements and falls short of the full clone set. An unresolved V gene accounts for under half of the shortfall where checked; the remainder is of unknown origin. In this sample the table shows approximately 89,000 clones, around 90% of which occur a single time. Roughly 0.5% of the sample goes to the ten largest clones. The sample consisted of CD4+ or CD8+ T cells sorted from blood, taken in a trial of the OX40 agonist ivuxolimab. The receptors here all came from an adult with an advanced solid tumor such as melanoma, head and neck, liver or kidney cancer.

The chain carries TRBV2 and TRBJ2-7; 7 bases map to TRBD1. Unmatched junction bases numbered 6, after V lost 7 bases and J lost 0 bases. Germline CDR1 is SNHLY and CDR2 is FYNNEI. This CDR3 comprises 14 residues. The CDR3 DNA sequence: TGTGCCAGCACCAGTTCAGGGGGCTCCTACGAGCAGTACTTC. This translates into CASTSSGGSYEQYF. Full variable domain (rest looked up from reference TRBV2 and TRBJ2-7): EPEVTQTPSHQVTQMGQEVILRCVPISNHLYFYWYRQILGQKVEFLVSFYNNEISEKSEIFDDQFSVERPDGSNFTLKIRSTKLEDSAMYFCASTSSGGSYEQYFGPGTRLTVT.

This clone occurred a few times. This chain links TRBV11-3 with TRBJ1-3; D uncertain. The germline V gene has CDR1 SGHNT and CDR2 YENEEA. The CDR3 length is 13 residues. V was clipped by 4 bases and J by 4 bases, with 8 bases between them. The CDR3 DNA is TGTGCCAGCAGCTCCAACCCGGGAAACACCATATATTTT. Its protein is CASSSNPGNTIYF.

The chain links TRBV19 to TRBJ1-2; 8 bases map to TRBD1. J gave up 5 bases and V 7 bases, and 9 bases lay outside the gene matches. CDR3 length: 14 amino acids. Germline CDR1 LNHDA, CDR2 SQIVND (reference sequence). This chain's CDR3 is CASTPDRDMYGYTF. The CDR3 DNA follows: TGTGCCAGTACCCCGGACAGGGACATGTATGGCTACACCTTC.

This clone has only one observation. The chain links TRBV5-4 to TRBJ2-5; 7 bases fit TRBD1. Germline V gene sequence: CDR1 SGHNT, CDR2 YYREEE (reference sequence). The V gene end was trimmed by 3 bases and the J gene end by 2 bases; junction bases not matched to a gene: 1. CDR3 length: 13 amino acids. Here the CDR3 DNA reads TGTGCCAGCAGCTCGGACAGGCAAGAGACCCAGTACTTC. This translates into CASSSDRQETQYF.

This chain uses TRBV6-1 with TRBJ1-2, with 9 bases aligning to TRBD1. CDR1 MNHNS and CDR2 SASEGT come from the germline V gene. Trimming removed 8 bases from V and 2 bases from J; junction bases left unmatched: 9. CDR3 length equals 15 residues. The CDR3 here is CASQIRGTGNYGYTF. The CDR3 DNA follows: TGTGCCAGCCAAATCCGGGGGACAGGGAACTATGGCTACACCTTC.

This chain links TRBV4-1 with TRBJ2-5; no clear D gene. The CDR3 sequence is 15 residues long. V lost 1 base and J lost 5, with 14 bases in between. Germline V CDR1 and CDR2: MGHRA, YSYEKL. CDR3 in amino acids: CASSQVANSRETQYF. The CDR3 DNA follows: TGCGCCAGCAGCCAAGTGGCCAACTCGAGGGAGACCCAGTACTTC.

V and J are TRBV18 and TRBJ1-2; no firm D call. Germline values: CDR1 KGHSH, CDR2 LQKENI. The V end lost 5 bases, the J end lost 6 bases, and 13 bases lay between the germline ends. The CDR3 runs 13 residues. CDR3 sequence: CASSAQGRDGYTF. CDR3 bases: TGTGCCAGCTCAGCCCAAGGGAGGGATGGCTACACCTTC.

The rearrangement links TRBV5-1 to TRBJ2-3; 7 bases align to TRBD2. Trimming took 4 bases from V and 2 from J; bases not matched to a gene: 7. The CDR3 loop spans 15 amino acids. Germline CDR1 reads SGHRS; CDR2 reads YFSETQ. In DNA, the CDR3 is TGCGCCAGCAGCCGCGGACTAGTAGTCACAGATACGCAGTATTTT. Translation gives CASSRGLVVTDTQYF.

This chain connects TRBV7-2 to TRBJ2-1; 9 nucleotides align to TRBD1. The CDR3 covers 15 residues. The germline V gene has CDR1 SGHTA and CDR2 FQGNSA. V dropped 6 bases and J dropped 0; count of bases not matched to a gene: 3. The CDR3 DNA reads TGTGCCAGCAGGGCGGACAGGGGCTCCTACAATGAGCAGTTCTTC. Its protein product is CASRADRGSYNEQFF.

V usage is TRBV5-6 and J usage is TRBJ1-5; weak D call: TRBD1 (5 bases). This CDR3 comprises 15 residues. Trimming shortened V by 1 base and J by 4 bases, and 12 bases separated the two germline ends. Germline lookup yields CDR1 SGHDT and CDR2 YYEEEE. The CDR3 reads CASSLSWGANQPQHF. The CDR3 DNA follows: TGTGCCAGCAGCTTGTCATGGGGCGCAAATCAGCCCCAGCATTTT.

CDR3 loop: CASTPFIQNTGELFF. The CDR3, as DNA: TGTGCCAGCACCCCATTCATCCAGAACACCGGGGAGCTGTTTTTT. This rearrangement joins TRBV7-9 to TRBJ2-2; unclear D gene. The V end was cut by 7 bases, the J end by 1 base, with 13 bases between. Germline assignment: CDR1 SEHNR and CDR2 FQNEAQ (reference sequence). This CDR3 region has 15 residues.

The V call is TRBV5-6, the J call TRBJ2-1; D might be TRBD1 or TRBD2, each matching 5 bases. The germline V gene encodes CDR1 SGHDT and CDR2 YYEEEE. Trimming took off 6 bases at V and 5 bases at J, with 12 bases between the two ends. The CDR3 length is 13 residues. The CDR3 here is CASTLGPNNEQFF. CDR3 DNA sequence: TGTGCCAGCACCCTGGGACCTAACAATGAGCAGTTCTTC.

The rearrangement links TRBV19 to TRBJ2-7; D may correspond to TRBD1 or TRBD2 (5 bases each). With 6 bases removed from V and 2 bases from J, the gap between germline ends came to 14 bases. This CDR3 has 14 residues. CDR1 and CDR2 from the germline V gene are LNHDA and SQIVND (reference sequence). The CDR3 sequence: CASRFTQGPYEQYF. For the CDR3, the DNA is TGTGCCAGTAGGTTCACTCAGGGACCCTACGAGCAGTACTTC.

A few counts support this clone. V usage is TRBV9 and J usage is TRBJ2-2; the D is unclear. The length of the CDR3 is 16 residues. Germline lookup yields CDR1 SGDLS and CDR2 YYNGEE. V was trimmed by 0 bases and J by 8 bases, leaving 17 bases between them. The CDR3 DNA reads as TGTGCCAGCAGCGTAGGGGTTCGGGTTAAATCGGGGGAGCTGTTTTTT. This codes for CASSVGVRVKSGELFF.

The chain recombines TRBV7-3 with TRBJ2-1, with 7 bases matching TRBD1. The CDR3 has 15 amino acids. Germline values: CDR1 SGHTA, CDR2 FQGTGA. V shed 5 bases and J 4 bases; nucleotides not matched to a gene: 8. CDR3: CASSPNLQGYNEQFF. The CDR3 DNA reads TGTGCCAGCAGCCCCAACCTACAGGGGTACAATGAGCAGTTCTTC.

The chain employs TRBV7-9 and TRBJ1-4; no clear D. V lost 1 base and J 10 bases, leaving 7 bases between the germline ends. This CDR3 comprises 12 residues. Germline CDR1 is SEHNR and CDR2 is FQNEAQ (reference sequence). This CDR3 reads CASSLEWGKLFF. CDR3 nucleotide sequence: TGTGCCAGCAGCTTAGAGTGGGGAAAACTGTTTTTT. The full variable domain, completed using reference TRBV7-9 and TRBJ1-4, is DTGVSQNPRHKITKRGQNVTFRCDPISEHNRLYWYRQTLGQGPEFLTYFQNEAQLEKSRLLSDRFSAERPKGSFSTLEIQRTEQGDSAMYLCASSLEWGKLFFGSGTQLSVL.

This clone has a single count. V gene TRBV5-1 combines with J gene TRBJ1-1; D call uncertain. There are 13 residues in the CDR3. Germline CDR1 SGHRS, CDR2 YFSETQ. V shed 9 bases and J shed 0 bases, with 12 bases lying between them. CDR3 protein: CATRPNLNTEAFF. For the CDR3, the DNA is TGCGCCACCCGCCCCAATCTGAACACTGAAGCTTTCTTT.

The chain uses TRBV5-1 and TRBJ2-1, with TRBD2 identical over 8 bases. The V gene's germline CDR1 is SGHRS and CDR2 YFSETQ. The CDR3 sequence is 17 residues long. The V and J ends lost 0 bases and 6 bases, in that order; junction bases with no gene match: 11. The CDR3 reads CASSLAGGTSISNEQFF. As DNA, the CDR3 is TGCGCCAGCAGCTTGGCCGGCGGGACTAGTATCTCCAATGAGCAGTTCTTC. The full variable domain, in which reference TRBV5-1 and TRBJ2-1 provide the parts outside the CDR3, is KAGVTQTPRYLIKTRGQQVTLSCSPISGHRSVSWYQQTPGQGLQFLFEYFSETQRNKGNFPGRFSGRQFSNSRSEMNVSTLELGDSALYLCASSLAGGTSISNEQFFGPGTRLTVL.

V is TRBV6-1 and J is TRBJ1-3; possible D gene TRBD1, 6 bases. The V gene's germline CDR1 is MNHNS and CDR2 SASEGT. V was shortened by 8 bases and J by 1 base, with 12 bases between the two germline ends. There are 14 residues in the CDR3. CDR3 protein: CASEKGVSGNTIYF. Here the CDR3 DNA reads TGTGCCAGCGAAAAGGGGGTGTCTGGAAACACCATATATTTT.

The V call is TRBV27, the J call TRBJ2-5, with D possibly called TRBD1 or TRBD2 (6 bases each). Per the germline V gene, CDR1 is MNHEY and CDR2 is SMNVEV (reference sequence). The ends were cut back, 6 bases at V and 4 bases at J, with 15 bases in the middle. The CDR3 length is 14 residues. As DNA, the CDR3 is TGTGCCAGCAGCCCCGGTAAGGGGGGAGAGACCCAGTACTTC. Translating it yields CASSPGKGGETQYF.

The rearrangement joins TRBV5-1 to TRBJ1-2; 9 nucleotides align to TRBD1. The CDR3 consists of 15 residues. Germline V lookup: CDR1 SGHRS, CDR2 YFSETQ. J gave up 5 bases and V 5 bases, and 10 bases lay outside the gene matches. The CDR3: CASSPDRGNIYGYTF. The CDR3 coding sequence is TGCGCCAGCAGTCCGGACAGGGGAAACATTTATGGCTACACCTTC.

CDR3 sequence: CASSGRQGALSNQPQHF. The CDR3 bases are TGTGCCAGCAGTGGTAGACAGGGGGCGTTGAGCAATCAGCCCCAGCATTTT. V is TRBV6-1 and J is TRBJ1-5; TRBD1 aligns across 10 bases. V gave up 4 bases and J gave up 1 base; unmatched junction bases: 7. CDR1 is MNHNS, CDR2 SASEGT, per germline. There are 17 residues in the CDR3.

The genes are TRBV6-4 and TRBJ2-3; 7 positions match TRBD2. Unmatched junction bases numbered 8, after V lost 6 bases and J lost 2 bases. CDR3 length: 15 amino acids. CDR1 is MRHNA, CDR2 SNTAGT, per germline. CDR3 sequence reads: CASSLSGGDTDTQYF. The CDR3 nucleotides are TGTGCCAGCAGCCTCAGTGGGGGGGACACAGATACGCAGTATTTT.

V gene TRBV6-5 combines with J gene TRBJ2-5, with D perhaps TRBD1 (5 bases). CDR3 length: 16 residues. Looked up from germline, CDR1 is MNHEY and CDR2 is SVGAGI. The V end lost 2 bases, the J end lost 1 base, and 14 bases lay between the germline ends. The CDR3 here is CASSYTLRTSQETQYF. CDR3 coding DNA: TGTGCCAGCAGTTACACCTTGCGGACAAGCCAAGAGACCCAGTACTTC.

The V gene is TRBV5-1, the J gene TRBJ1-4; no clear D. V lost 4 bases to trimming and J lost 0 bases, with 7 bases between them. The germline gives CDR1 SGHRS, CDR2 YFSETQ. CDR3 length: 14 amino acids. The CDR3 spells CASSTEATNEKLFF. CDR3 DNA: TGCGCCAGCAGCACAGAAGCAACTAATGAAAAACTGTTTTTT.

The chain carries TRBV5-6 and TRBJ1-4, with D possibly TRBD1 on 5 matching bases. The V end lost 4 bases, the J end lost 5 bases, and 21 bases lay between the germline ends. The CDR3 is made up of 17 amino acids. Germline-derived CDR1 and CDR2 are SGHDT and YYEEEE. CDR3 sequence reads: CASSRPPGRGENEKLFF. The CDR3 DNA reads as TGTGCCAGCAGCCGCCCACCGGGACGCGGAGAAAATGAAAAACTGTTTTTT.

V is TRBV9 and J is TRBJ2-5, with 14 bases identical to TRBD2. Per the germline V gene, CDR1 is SGDLS and CDR2 is YYNGEE. This CDR3 is built from 14 residues. J lost 5 bases, V lost 6 bases, and 3 bases had no gene match. The CDR3 protein is CASTRLAGGETQYF. The DNA for the CDR3 is TGTGCCAGCACCCGACTAGCGGGGGGGGAGACCCAGTACTTC. The full variable domain, in which reference TRBV9 and TRBJ2-5 provide the parts outside the CDR3, is DSGVTQTPKHLITATGQRVTLRCSPRSGDLSVYWYQQSLDQGLQFLIQYYNGEERAKGNILERFSAQQFPDLHSELNLSSLELGDSALYFCASTRLAGGETQYFGPGTRLLVL.

The chain links TRBV27 to TRBJ2-4; the D gene is possibly TRBD2 (5 bases). The CDR3 sequence is 13 residues long. V shed 8 bases and J shed 6 bases, with 14 bases lying between them. Germline V gene sequence: CDR1 MNHEY, CDR2 SMNVEV (reference sequence). CDR3 sequence (DNA): TGTGCCAGCCAGCGGACCGCCGGAAACATTCAGTACTTC. Amino acid sequence: CASQRTAGNIQYF.